This TCR beta chain originates from a study of blood T cell repertoires in COVID-19. Study background: Specimens from acute and convalescent COVID-19 originated in the United States, Italy and Spain. T cells, B-cell-depleted T cells, or PBMCs provided the cDNA or gDNA that served as material.

Original data processing: Nucleated cell counts were estimated from reference gene primer amplification. Only in-frame clones appear in the TCRdb table, and some are missing; sequencing was by immunoSEQ multiplex PCR. The V and J calls and clone size were taken over from that table, and D and trimming were inferred from the DNA. Among around 330,000 clones listed, 75% to 90% were seen once. Two negative PCRs, clearance, or symptom resolution characterized the recovered Cohort 3 donors. The V segment lost 4 bases and the J segment 4 bases; nucleotides outside the gene matches: 4. This CDR3 comprises 14 residues. Germline V gives CDR1 SGHTA, CDR2 FQGNSA.

The sample consisted of PBMCs or T cells enriched from blood (not recorded which). The V and J genes are TRBV7-2 and TRBJ1-2, with 9 bases identical to TRBD1. This sequence was found in a man aged 55 to 69 who had recovered from COVID-19. The CDR3 loop reads CASSSTGGSYGYTF. The CDR3 DNA sequence: TGTGCCAGCAGCTCCACAGGGGGCTCCTATGGCTACACCTTC. Filled out from reference TRBV7-2 and TRBJ1-2, the complete variable domain reads GAGVSQSPSNKVTEKGKDVELRCDPISGHTALYWYRQSLGQGLEFLIYFQGNSAPDKSGLPSDRFSAERTGGSVSTLTIQRTQQEDSAVYLCASSSTGGSYGYTFGSGTRLTVV.